The 20 T cell receptor beta chains presented below share a single source sample, sequenced in a study of molecular identifiers for immune sequencing clone quantification. TCRdb re-called the PCR reads through MiXCR, storing one row per CDR3 protein. The table records around 470,000 distinct CDR3 sequences, roughly 25% of them present only once. The sequenced sample was naive CD8+ T cells from blood, with Jurkat cell RNA spiked in. Described subset: FACS-sorted CD8+CD4-CCR7+CD45RA+ naive T cells. The receptors shown here come from a human donor in good health. Some libraries in this study had Jurkat cell RNA spiked in.

The table lists this clonotype with a count of one. A clone one base away is much larger, so this may be a read error. This rearrangement joins TRBV25-1 to TRBJ2-7; unclear D gene. Germline V gives CDR1 MGHDK, CDR2 SYGVNS. The V and J ends lost 3 bases and 2 bases respectively, with 14 bases between them. The CDR3 consists of 15 residues. The CDR3 region is CASSDFPYQAYEQYF. The CDR3 nucleotides are TGTGCCAGCAGTGATTTCCCATATCAGGCCTACGAGCAGTACTTC.

At least ten counts were recorded for this clonotype. This chain joins TRBV6-5 and TRBJ2-3; D is possibly TRBD2 (6 bases). Trimming left V 6 bases short and J 6 bases short, with 19 bases between. The CDR3 covers 15 residues. Germline V gene sequence: CDR1 MNHEY, CDR2 SVGAGI. The chain's CDR3 is CASSQGSLGRDTQYF. The CDR3 DNA reads as TGTGCCAGCAGCCAGGGATCACTGGGGAGGGATACGCAGTATTTT.

On this clonotype itself: A much larger clone is a single base away; this may be a read error. This chain uses TRBV5-1 with TRBJ2-5, with 10 bases matching TRBD1. The CDR3 sequence is 14 residues long. Looked up from germline, CDR1 is SGHRS and CDR2 is YFSETQ. CDR3 bases: TGCGCCAGCAGCTCGGGACAGGGGTCGGAGACCCAGTGCTTC. Amino acids: CASSSGQGSETQCF.

This chain connects TRBV6-2 or TRBV6-3 to TRBJ2-4; D is unclear. The CDR3 contains 12 residues. V shed 2 bases and J shed 7 bases, with 6 bases lying between them. CDR1 is MNHEY and CDR2 is SVGEGT in the germline V gene. CDR3 nucleotide sequence: TGTGCCAGCAGTTACGGCAGGAACATTCAGTACTTC. Its protein is CASSYGRNIQYF.

The chain couples TRBV15 to TRBJ2-7, with D possibly being TRBD1 (6 bases). This CDR3 spans 13 amino acids. Germline CDR1 LNHNV, CDR2 YYDKDF (reference sequence). Deletions cut 9 bases from V and 3 bases from J, with 15 bases between. Here the CDR3 reads CATRQDGVYEQYF. In DNA form, the CDR3 reads TGTGCCACTCGACAGGACGGGGTCTACGAGCAGTACTTC.

To note about this clonotype: One end of the junction varies from germline; a read error may be responsible. The chain uses TRBV4-3 and TRBJ2-5, with TRBD1 as a possible D gene (5 bases). The CDR3 runs to 15 residues. The germline V gene has CDR1 LGHNA and CDR2 YSLEER. The DNA for the CDR3 is TGCACCAGCAGCCAAGATTCTTCAGGGTGTGAGACCCAGTACTTC. This encodes CTSSQDSSGCETQYF.

This clonotype was observed a handful of times. The V and J genes are TRBV29-1 and TRBJ2-1, with unresolved D. CDR1 is SQVTM and CDR2 is ANQGSEA in the germline V gene. Trimming cost V 0 bases and J 4 bases, with 7 bases left between them. The length of the CDR3 is 13 residues. The DNA of the CDR3 is TGCAGCGTTGAAGATGCTGTATACAATGAGCAGTTCTTC. It translates to CSVEDAVYNEQFF.

This clonotype showed up just a few times. CDR3 loop: CASSHWGQGSYEQYF. CDR3 sequence (DNA): TGTGCCAGCAGCCACTGGGGACAGGGGTCCTACGAGCAGTACTTC. This sequence joins TRBV7-9 and TRBJ2-7, with 10 bases aligning to TRBD1. Germline assignment: CDR1 SEHNR and CDR2 FQNEAQ (reference sequence). The CDR3 loop spans 15 amino acids. Trimming cost V 5 bases and J 1 base; bases outside gene matches: 5.

In DNA form, the CDR3 reads TGTGCCAGCAGCTTGGACAGGACGGGCACAGATACGCAGTATTTT. It yields the protein CASSLDRTGTDTQYF. The chain joins TRBV5-6 to TRBJ2-3; D possibly corresponds to TRBD1 (5 bases). Trimming took off 0 bases at V and 1 base at J, with 9 bases between the two ends. The germline V gene has CDR1 SGHDT and CDR2 YYEEEE. The CDR3 extends over 15 amino acids.

This clonotype has ten or more counts. V usage is TRBV29-1 and J usage is TRBJ2-7, with 9 bases aligning to TRBD2. V shed 6 bases and J 6 bases; nucleotides not matched to a gene: 6. Germline assignment: CDR1 SQVTM and CDR2 ANQGSEA. The CDR3 is 12 amino acids. The CDR3 protein is CSVISGSGEQYF. For the CDR3, the DNA is TGCAGCGTAATTAGCGGGAGTGGCGAGCAGTACTTC.

This clonotype was found a few times. This chain joins TRBV5-1 and TRBJ2-5; the match to TRBD2 covers 7 bases. Per germline, CDR1 SGHRS and CDR2 YFSETQ. The CDR3 length is 16 residues. With V trimmed by 4 bases and J by 5 bases, 14 bases remained unmatched. The CDR3 sequence is CASSPLMGGDLETQYF. CDR3 sequence (DNA): TGCGCCAGCAGCCCTCTGATGGGGGGGGATTTGGAGACCCAGTACTTC. The whole variable domain, remainder taken from reference TRBV5-1 and TRBJ2-5, is KAGVTQTPRYLIKTRGQQVTLSCSPISGHRSVSWYQQTPGQGLQFLFEYFSETQRNKGNFPGRFSGRQFSNSRSEMNVSTLELGDSALYLCASSPLMGGDLETQYFGPGTRLLVL.

There are a few counts of this clonotype. The chain joins TRBV6-6 to TRBJ1-1, with TRBD1 as a possible D gene (5 bases). The ends were cut back, 3 bases at V and 8 bases at J, with 13 bases in the middle. The CDR3 contains 13 residues. CDR1 is MNHNY, CDR2 SVGAGI, per germline (reference sequence). The CDR3 spells CASSYGPGPEAFF. CDR3 DNA: TGTGCCAGCAGTTATGGACCGGGACCGGAAGCTTTCTTT.

The chain joins TRBV27 to TRBJ1-5; D is undetermined. The V end was cut by 7 bases, the J end by 5 bases, with 18 bases between. The CDR3 contains 15 residues. Germline CDR1 MNHEY, CDR2 SMNVEV (reference sequence). The CDR3 nucleotides are TGTGCCAGCAAGCCCGGCCCGGGCTTAGATCAGCCCCAGCATTTT. This gives the protein CASKPGPGLDQPQHF.

This clonotype came up once. The CDR3 nucleotides read TGTGCCTGGAGTACCGGACTAGCGGGGGGGACCTACGAGCAGTACTTC. Protein sequence: CAWSTGLAGGTYEQYF. The V and J genes are TRBV30 and TRBJ2-7; 15 bases map to TRBD2. Looked up from germline, CDR1 is GTSNPN and CDR2 is SVGIG (reference sequence). There are 16 residues in the CDR3. Losses at the gene ends were 2 bases for V and 2 bases for J; bases not matched to a gene: 4.

A word on this clonotype: A junction end diverges from the germline sequence, so it may reflect a read error. The V gene is TRBV5-5, the J gene TRBJ2-7, with D unclear. The CDR3 loop spans 12 amino acids. Looked up from germline, CDR1 is SGHKS and CDR2 is YYEKEE (reference sequence). CDR3 in DNA: TGTGCCCGCAGCTTGGACGGCTACGAGCAGTACTTC. Its translation: CARSLDGYEQYF. Supplemented by reference TRBV5-5 and TRBJ2-7, the full variable domain reads DAGVTQSPTHLIKTRGQQVTLRCSPISGHKSVSWYQQVLGQGPQFIFQYYEKEERGRGNFPDRFSARQFPNYSSELNVNALLLGDSALYLCARSLDGYEQYFGPGTRLTVT.

The chain carries TRBV11-2 and TRBJ2-7; 8 bases fit TRBD2. CDR3 length: 15 residues. Germline V gene sequence: CDR1 SGHAT, CDR2 FQNNGV. The trim removed 5 bases at V and 3 bases at J, leaving 9 bases unmatched. Here the CDR3 reads CASSPILAAVYEQYF. DNA for the CDR3: TGTGCCAGCAGCCCTATACTAGCGGCAGTCTACGAGCAGTACTTC.

The V and J genes are TRBV19 and TRBJ1-2; a possible D gene is TRBD1 (6 bases). Germline V lookup: CDR1 LNHDA, CDR2 SQIVND (reference sequence). The CDR3 consists of 12 residues. Trimming took off 7 bases at V and 5 bases at J, with 11 bases between the two ends. Here the CDR3 reads CASTMDSYGYTF. The CDR3 DNA reads as TGTGCCAGTACGATGGACAGTTATGGCTACACCTTC.

The chain carries TRBV28 and TRBJ2-7; D may match TRBD1 or TRBD2 (5 bases each). The CDR3 runs 16 residues. V dropped 1 base and J dropped 0 bases, with 13 bases sitting between them. Germline values: CDR1 MDHEN, CDR2 SYDVKM. In DNA, the CDR3 is TGTGCCAGCAGTTTATTGTCCTCGAGGGGCTCCTACGAGCAGTACTTC. Translated, it gives CASSLLSSRGSYEQYF.

The table lists this clonotype with many counts. This sequence joins TRBV28 and TRBJ2-3, with D possibly matching TRBD2 (6 bases). Germline lookup yields CDR1 MDHEN and CDR2 SYDVKM. Trimming took 7 bases from V and 0 from J, leaving 14 bases between them. The CDR3 has 15 residues. CDR3 DNA: TGTGCCAGCATGGAGGGCGAGCTTAGCACAGATACGCAGTATTTT. Residues: CASMEGELSTDTQYF.

A few counts support this clonotype. The chain employs TRBV5-1 and TRBJ2-7; TRBD1 or TRBD2 may be the D gene (5 bases each). The length of the CDR3 is 13 residues. Looked up from germline, CDR1 is SGHRS and CDR2 is YFSETQ. The V end was cut by 6 bases, the J end by 0 bases, with 10 bases between. The DNA of the CDR3 is TGCGCCAGCATGGGGACCATCTCCTACGAGCAGTACTTC. Translating gives CASMGTISYEQYF.